The following is a TCR beta chain sequence with its context. The entry originates in a study of identical twins. Germline CDR1 reads MNHEY; CDR2 reads SVGAGI. The CDR3 has 14 residues. Losses at the gene ends were 6 bases for V and 3 bases for J; bases not matched to a gene: 5. TCRdb recomputed calls from the 5' RACE reads with MiXCR, one row per CDR3 protein. This sample has about 1.7 million distinct CDR3 sequences, with less than 40% found just once. This receptor was identified in a newborn girl in good health. The genes are TRBV6-5 and TRBJ1-1; 9 bases line up with TRBD1. Sequenced input: cord blood. Here the CDR3 DNA reads TGTGCCAGCAGCAACAGGGGGCGGCACACTGAAGCTTTCTTT. This codes for CASSNRGRHTEAFF.